This T cell receptor beta chain was captured by sequencing in a study of blood T cell repertoires in COVID-19 (dated by TCRdb to the early 2020s). For context, the study as a whole: Samples from collaborators originated in the United States, Italy and Spain and spanned both the acute and convalescent phases of COVID-19. The prospective study material was composed of cDNA or gDNA derived from T cells, B-cell-depleted T cells, or PBMCs. Subjects who had been exposed to COVID-19, were actively infected with it, or had recovered from it provided the deeply sampled blood TCRbeta repertoires that made up the dataset. The repertoires were released in a freely available public database intended as a resource for research on the immune response to SARS-CoV-2. Samples were obtained from the ongoing ImmuneRACE study (first 160 participants) and from 1,200 or so subjects provided by 6 global collaborators. Sample metadata almost always included a de-identified subject ID, COVID-19 status, age in years and sex. Where HLA class I and class II types were available, the types were taken from metadata supplied by the sample provider, not from assay-based typing.

The immunoSEQ Assay, a bias-controlled multiplex PCR, was used to amplify TCRbeta CDR3 regions from genomic DNA. As for the authors' bioinformatics: The number of nucleated cells in each sample was estimated by amplification of reference gene primers within the assay. To quantify the absolute abundance of each unique TCRbeta CDR3 rearrangement, sequence reads were collapsed and filtered. Productive Simpson clonality was computed per sample as the square root of Simpson's diversity index over productive rearrangements. Entries here come from immuneACCESS through TCRdb and include only in-frame sequences with V and J called. Some clones fail to appear in such tables; in the studies checked, an unresolved V gene covers under half of the shortfall, and the cause of the remainder is unknown. V and J calls and clone size are given by that table; D and trimming were obtained from the DNA. This sample has some 240,000 clones in its table, and approximately 80% of those were observed once. The ten largest clones represent around 13% of the sample.

Points the paper makes about the study in general: How much clinical and demographic metadata was included differed by source and by participant, and the metadata was provided uncurated.

Its CDR3 holds 14 amino acids, cysteine through phenylalanine. Left in the record is the CDR3 DNA by itself, 42 bases read in frame from the first base. The germline V gene encodes CDR1 SGHRS and CDR2 YFSETQ. V and J are truncated by 5 bases and 0 bases respectively, leaving an intervening sequence of 9 bases. Collaborating institutions collected whole blood in K2EDTA tubes following their own protocols. For TCRbeta analysis, collaborators shipped samples in one of three forms: frozen whole blood, isolated PBMCs, or DNA extracted from either of those sample types. Details on this clone: No cognate antigen has been identified for it. No quality values exist for individual bases; no much larger clone is one base distant.

The rearranged chain carries TRBV5-1 and TRBJ1-5; a weak D assignment points to TRBD1 (5 bases agree). What was sequenced was peripheral blood. This clonotype originated in a human donor in a cohort sampled during active COVID-19. The DNA sequence is TGCGCCAGCAGGCGGGACGGTAGCAATCAGCCCCAGCATTTT. Its coded protein is CASRRDGSNQPQHF.